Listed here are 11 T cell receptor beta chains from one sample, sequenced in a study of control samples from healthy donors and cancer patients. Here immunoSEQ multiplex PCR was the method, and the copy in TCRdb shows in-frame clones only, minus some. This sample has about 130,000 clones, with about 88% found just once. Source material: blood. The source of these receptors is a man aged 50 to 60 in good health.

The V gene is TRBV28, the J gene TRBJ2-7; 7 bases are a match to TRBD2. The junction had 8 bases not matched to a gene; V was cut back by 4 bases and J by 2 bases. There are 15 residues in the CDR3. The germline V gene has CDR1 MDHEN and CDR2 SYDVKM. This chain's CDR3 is CASSWEGTYTYEQYF. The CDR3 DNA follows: TGTGCCAGCAGTTGGGAGGGGACCTATACCTACGAGCAGTACTTC.

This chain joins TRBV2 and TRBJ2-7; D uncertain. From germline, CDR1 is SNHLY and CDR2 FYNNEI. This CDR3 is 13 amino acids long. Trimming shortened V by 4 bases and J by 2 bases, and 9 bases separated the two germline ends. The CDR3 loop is CASSGQATYEQYF. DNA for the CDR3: TGTGCCAGCAGTGGGCAGGCAACCTACGAGCAGTACTTC.

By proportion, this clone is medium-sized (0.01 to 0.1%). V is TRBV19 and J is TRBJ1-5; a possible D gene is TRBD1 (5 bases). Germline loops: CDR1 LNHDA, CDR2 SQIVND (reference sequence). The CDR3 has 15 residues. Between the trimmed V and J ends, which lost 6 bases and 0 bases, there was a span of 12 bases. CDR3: CASRPQDYSNQPQHF. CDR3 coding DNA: TGTGCCAGTAGACCACAGGATTATAGCAATCAGCCCCAGCATTTT.

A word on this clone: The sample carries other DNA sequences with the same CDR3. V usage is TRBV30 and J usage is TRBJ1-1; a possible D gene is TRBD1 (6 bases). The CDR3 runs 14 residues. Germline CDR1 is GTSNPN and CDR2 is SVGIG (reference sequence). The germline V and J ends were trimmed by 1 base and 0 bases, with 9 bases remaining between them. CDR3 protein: CAWSEQGMNTEAFF. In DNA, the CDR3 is TGTGCCTGGAGTGAACAGGGAATGAACACTGAAGCTTTCTTT.

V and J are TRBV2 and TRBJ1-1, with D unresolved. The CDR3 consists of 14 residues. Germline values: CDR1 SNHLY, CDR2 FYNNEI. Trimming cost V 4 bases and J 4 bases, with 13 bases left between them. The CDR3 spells CASSAFSVVTEAFF. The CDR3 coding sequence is TGTGCCAGCAGTGCGTTCTCGGTGGTCACTGAAGCTTTCTTT.

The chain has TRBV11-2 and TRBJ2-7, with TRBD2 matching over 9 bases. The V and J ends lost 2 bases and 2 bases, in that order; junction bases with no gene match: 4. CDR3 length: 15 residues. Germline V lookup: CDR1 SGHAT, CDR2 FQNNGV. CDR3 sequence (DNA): TGTGCCAGCAGCTTAAGCGGGGGGACTACCTACGAGCAGTACTTC. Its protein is CASSLSGGTTYEQYF.

CDR3 amino acids: CSVDPVGYGYTF. CDR3 DNA sequence: TGCAGCGTTGATCCCGTGGGCTATGGCTACACCTTC. V usage is TRBV29-1 and J usage is TRBJ1-2; D remains ambiguous. CDR3 size: 12 residues. V gave up 3 bases and J gave up 4 bases, with 9 bases separating them. Per the germline V gene, CDR1 is SQVTM and CDR2 is ANQGSEA.

The CDR3 sequence is CASSYGLAGGSLFSYNEQFF. The CDR3 bases are TGTGCCAGCAGCTATGGACTAGCGGGGGGGTCCCTCTTCTCCTACAATGAGCAGTTCTTC. The chain combines TRBV6-6 with TRBJ2-1; 15 bases map to TRBD2. Germline V gene data show CDR1 as MNHNY and CDR2 as SVGAGI (reference sequence). The CDR3 contains 20 residues. Trimming cost V 6 bases and J 0 bases; bases outside gene matches: 12.

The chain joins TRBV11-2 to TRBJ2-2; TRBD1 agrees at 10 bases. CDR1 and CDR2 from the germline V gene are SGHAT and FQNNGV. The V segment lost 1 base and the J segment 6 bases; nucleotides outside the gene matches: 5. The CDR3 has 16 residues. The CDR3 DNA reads TGTGCCAGCAGCTTAGTTGGGACAGGGGAACCCGGGGAGCTGTTTTTT. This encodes CASSLVGTGEPGELFF.

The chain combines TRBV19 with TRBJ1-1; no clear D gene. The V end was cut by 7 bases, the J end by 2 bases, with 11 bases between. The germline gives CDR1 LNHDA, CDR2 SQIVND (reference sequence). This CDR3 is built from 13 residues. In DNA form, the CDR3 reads TGTGCCAGTACCATGGGCCAAAACACTGAAGCTTTCTTT. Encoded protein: CASTMGQNTEAFF.

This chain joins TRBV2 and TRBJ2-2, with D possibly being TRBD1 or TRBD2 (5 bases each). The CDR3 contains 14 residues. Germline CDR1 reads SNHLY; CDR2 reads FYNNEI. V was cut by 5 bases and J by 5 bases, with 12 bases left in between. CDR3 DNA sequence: TGTGCCAGCAGTTCAGCCTGGGGGACCGGGGAGCTGTTTTTT. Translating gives CASSSAWGTGELFF.